These 3 T cell receptor beta chains were sequenced from one sample in a study of shared clonotypes between healthy human individuals. Sequencing used immunoSEQ multiplex PCR; TCRdb keeps in-frame clones, though not all of them. Among about 380,000 clones listed, about 96% were seen once. The sequencing sample was made of memory CD8+ T cells sorted from blood. As for subset: CD45RO+ cells pooled with CCR7-negative TemRA cells. These receptors were taken from a man aged 30-40 years in good health.

This chain uses TRBV4-1 with TRBJ2-1; 7 bases are shared with TRBD1. From germline, CDR1 is MGHRA and CDR2 YSYEKL. V lost 2 bases, J lost 6 bases, and 1 base stayed unmatched. The CDR3 spans 13 residues. The CDR3: CASSQTGVNEQFF. In nucleotides, the CDR3 is TGCGCCAGCAGCCAAACAGGGGTCAATGAGCAGTTCTTC.

The chain is built from TRBV5-1 and TRBJ2-3, with TRBD2 identical over 9 bases. V lost 4 bases to trimming and J lost 5 bases; unmatched junction nucleotides: 11. This CDR3 has 16 amino acids. Germline V gene data show CDR1 as SGHRS and CDR2 as YFSETQ. CDR3 region: CASSVLSGRGGDTQYF. CDR3 DNA: TGCGCCAGCAGCGTATTGAGCGGGCGGGGGGGAGATACGCAGTATTTT. Variable domain in full (rest from reference TRBV5-1 and TRBJ2-3): KAGVTQTPRYLIKTRGQQVTLSCSPISGHRSVSWYQQTPGQGLQFLFEYFSETQRNKGNFPGRFSGRQFSNSRSEMNVSTLELGDSALYLCASSVLSGRGGDTQYFGPGTRLTVL.

In this sample, this clone turned up once. The chain joins TRBV7-9 to TRBJ2-3; D call uncertain. Germline CDR1 SEHNR, CDR2 FQNEAQ (reference sequence). Between the trimmed V and J ends, which lost 5 bases and 0 bases, there was a span of 15 bases. This CDR3 has 16 residues. The CDR3 loop reads CASSPRIVVSTDTQYF. In DNA, the CDR3 is TGTGCCAGCAGCCCCCGGATAGTTGTTAGCACAGATACGCAGTATTTT.